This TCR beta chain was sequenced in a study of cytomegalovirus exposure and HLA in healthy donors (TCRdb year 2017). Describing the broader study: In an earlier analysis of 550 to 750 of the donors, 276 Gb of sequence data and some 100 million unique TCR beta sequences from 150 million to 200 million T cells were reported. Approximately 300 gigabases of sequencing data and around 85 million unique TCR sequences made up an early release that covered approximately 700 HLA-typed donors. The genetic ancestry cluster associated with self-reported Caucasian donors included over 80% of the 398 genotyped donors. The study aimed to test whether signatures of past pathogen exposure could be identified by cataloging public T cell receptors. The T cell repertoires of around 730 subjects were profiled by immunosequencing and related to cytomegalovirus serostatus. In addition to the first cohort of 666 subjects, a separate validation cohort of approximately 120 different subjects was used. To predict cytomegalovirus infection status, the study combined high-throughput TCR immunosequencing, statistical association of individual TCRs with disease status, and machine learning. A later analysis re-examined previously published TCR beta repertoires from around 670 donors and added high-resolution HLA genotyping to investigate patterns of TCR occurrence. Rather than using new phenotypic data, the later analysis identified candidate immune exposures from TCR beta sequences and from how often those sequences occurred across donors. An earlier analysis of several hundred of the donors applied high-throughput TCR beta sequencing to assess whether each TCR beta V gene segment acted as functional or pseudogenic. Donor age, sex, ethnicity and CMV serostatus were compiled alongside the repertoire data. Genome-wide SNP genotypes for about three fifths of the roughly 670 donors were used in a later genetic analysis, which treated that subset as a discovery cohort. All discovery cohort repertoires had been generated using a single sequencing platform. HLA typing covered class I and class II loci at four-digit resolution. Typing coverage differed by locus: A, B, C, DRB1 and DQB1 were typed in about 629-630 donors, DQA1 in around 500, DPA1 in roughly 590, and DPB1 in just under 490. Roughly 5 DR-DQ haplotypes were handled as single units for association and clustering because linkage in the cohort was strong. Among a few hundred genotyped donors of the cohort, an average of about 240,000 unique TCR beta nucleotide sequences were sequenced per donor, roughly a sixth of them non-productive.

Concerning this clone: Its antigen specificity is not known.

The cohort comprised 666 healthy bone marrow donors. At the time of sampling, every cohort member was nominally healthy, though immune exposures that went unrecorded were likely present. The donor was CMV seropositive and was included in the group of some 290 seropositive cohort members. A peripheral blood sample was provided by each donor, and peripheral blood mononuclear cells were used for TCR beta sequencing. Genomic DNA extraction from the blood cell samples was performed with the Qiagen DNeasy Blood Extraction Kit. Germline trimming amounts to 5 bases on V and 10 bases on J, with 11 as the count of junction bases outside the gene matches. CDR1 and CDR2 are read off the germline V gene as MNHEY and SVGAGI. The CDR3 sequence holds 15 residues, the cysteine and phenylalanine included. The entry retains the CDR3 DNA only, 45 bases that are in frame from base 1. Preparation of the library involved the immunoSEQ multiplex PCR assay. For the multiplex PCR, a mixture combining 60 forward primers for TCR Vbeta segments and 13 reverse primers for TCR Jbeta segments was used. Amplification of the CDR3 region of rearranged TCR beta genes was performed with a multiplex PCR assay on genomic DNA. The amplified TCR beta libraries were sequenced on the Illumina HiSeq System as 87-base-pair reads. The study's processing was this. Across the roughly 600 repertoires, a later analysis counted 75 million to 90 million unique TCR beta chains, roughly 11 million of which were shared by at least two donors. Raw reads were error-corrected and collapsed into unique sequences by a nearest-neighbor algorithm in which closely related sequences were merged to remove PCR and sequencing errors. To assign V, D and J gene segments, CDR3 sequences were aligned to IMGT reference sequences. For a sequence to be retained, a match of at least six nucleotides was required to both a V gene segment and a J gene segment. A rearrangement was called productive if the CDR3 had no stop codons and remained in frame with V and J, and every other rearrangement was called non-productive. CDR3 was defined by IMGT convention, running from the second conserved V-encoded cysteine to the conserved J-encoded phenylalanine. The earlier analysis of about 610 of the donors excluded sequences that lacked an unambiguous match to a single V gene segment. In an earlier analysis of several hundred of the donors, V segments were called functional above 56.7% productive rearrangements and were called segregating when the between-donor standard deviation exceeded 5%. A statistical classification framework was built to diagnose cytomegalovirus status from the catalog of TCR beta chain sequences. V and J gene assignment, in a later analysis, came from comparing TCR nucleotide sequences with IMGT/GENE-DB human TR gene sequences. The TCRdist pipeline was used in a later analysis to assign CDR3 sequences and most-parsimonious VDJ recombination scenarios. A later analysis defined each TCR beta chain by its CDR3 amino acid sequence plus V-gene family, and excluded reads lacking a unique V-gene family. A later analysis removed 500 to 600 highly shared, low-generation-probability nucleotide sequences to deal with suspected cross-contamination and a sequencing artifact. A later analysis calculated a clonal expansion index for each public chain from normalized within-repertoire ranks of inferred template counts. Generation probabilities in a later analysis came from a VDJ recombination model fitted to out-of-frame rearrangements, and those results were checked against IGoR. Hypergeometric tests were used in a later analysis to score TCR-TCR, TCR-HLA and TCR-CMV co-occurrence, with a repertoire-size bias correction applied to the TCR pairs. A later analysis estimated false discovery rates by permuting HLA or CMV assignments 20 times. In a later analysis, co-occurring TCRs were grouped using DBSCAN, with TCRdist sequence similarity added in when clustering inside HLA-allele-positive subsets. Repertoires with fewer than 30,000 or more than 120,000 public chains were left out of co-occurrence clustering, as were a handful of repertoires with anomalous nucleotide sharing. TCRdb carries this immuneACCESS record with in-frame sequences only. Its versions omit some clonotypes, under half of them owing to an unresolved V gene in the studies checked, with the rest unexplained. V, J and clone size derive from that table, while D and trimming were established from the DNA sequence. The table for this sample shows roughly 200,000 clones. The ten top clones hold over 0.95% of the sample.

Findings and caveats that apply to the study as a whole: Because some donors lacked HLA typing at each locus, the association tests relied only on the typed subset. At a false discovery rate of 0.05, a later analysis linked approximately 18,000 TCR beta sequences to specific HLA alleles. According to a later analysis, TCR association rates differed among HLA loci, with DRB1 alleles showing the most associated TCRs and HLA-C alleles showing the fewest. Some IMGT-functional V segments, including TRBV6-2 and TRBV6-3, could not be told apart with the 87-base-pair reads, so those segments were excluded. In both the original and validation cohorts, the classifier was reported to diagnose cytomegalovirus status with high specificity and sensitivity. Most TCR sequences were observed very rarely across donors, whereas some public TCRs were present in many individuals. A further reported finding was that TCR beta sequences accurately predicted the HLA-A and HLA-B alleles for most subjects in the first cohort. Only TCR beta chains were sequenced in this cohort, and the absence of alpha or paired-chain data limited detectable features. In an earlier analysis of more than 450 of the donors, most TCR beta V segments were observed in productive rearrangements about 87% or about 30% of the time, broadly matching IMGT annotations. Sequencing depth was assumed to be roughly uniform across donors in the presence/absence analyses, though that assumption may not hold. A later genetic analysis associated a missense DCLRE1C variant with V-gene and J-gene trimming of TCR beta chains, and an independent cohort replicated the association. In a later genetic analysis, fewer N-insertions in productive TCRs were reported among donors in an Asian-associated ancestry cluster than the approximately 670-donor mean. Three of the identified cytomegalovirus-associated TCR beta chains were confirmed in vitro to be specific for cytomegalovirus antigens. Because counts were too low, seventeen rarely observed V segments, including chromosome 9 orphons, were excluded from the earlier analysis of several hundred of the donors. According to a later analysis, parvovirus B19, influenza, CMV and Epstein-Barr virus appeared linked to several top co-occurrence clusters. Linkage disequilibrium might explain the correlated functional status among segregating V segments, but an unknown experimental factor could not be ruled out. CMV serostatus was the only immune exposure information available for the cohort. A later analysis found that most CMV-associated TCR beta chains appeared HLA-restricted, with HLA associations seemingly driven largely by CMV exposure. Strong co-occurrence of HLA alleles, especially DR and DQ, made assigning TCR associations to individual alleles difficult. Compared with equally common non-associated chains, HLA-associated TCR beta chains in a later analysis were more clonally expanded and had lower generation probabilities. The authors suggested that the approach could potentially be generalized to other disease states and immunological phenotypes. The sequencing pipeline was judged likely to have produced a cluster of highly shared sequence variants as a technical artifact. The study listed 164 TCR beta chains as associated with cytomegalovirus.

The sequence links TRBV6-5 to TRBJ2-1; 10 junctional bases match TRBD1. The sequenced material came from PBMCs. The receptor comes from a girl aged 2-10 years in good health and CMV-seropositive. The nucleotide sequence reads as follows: TGTGCCAGCAGTACCGGGACAGGGGTCTCTGGGGAGCAGTTCTTC. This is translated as CASSTGTGVSGEQFF.